The 13 T cell receptor beta chains below all came from one sample that was sequenced in a study of Graves' ophthalmopathy and Graves' hyperthyroidism. As the template, RNA transcripts were used to amplify TCR beta CDR3 regions. Following a first-round RT-PCR that used HTBI primers, a second-round multiplex PCR was carried out. TCRdb redid the calling of the multiplex PCR reads with MiXCR, one entry per CDR3 protein. The sample lists about 500,000 distinct CDR3 sequences, about 35% occurring once. Material: peripheral blood or thyroid tissue (not recorded which). The receptors shown here come from an adult man with Graves' hyperthyroidism.

This clonotype was found many times. The chain links TRBV12-3 or TRBV12-4 to TRBJ2-6, with 7 bases that match TRBD2. The V and J ends lost 5 bases and 2 bases, in that order; junction bases with no gene match: 12. The CDR3 has 18 amino acids. The CDR3 nucleotides are TGTGCCAGCAGTCCCGCCGCGGGGAGGGGTGCTGGGGCCAACGTCCTGACTTTC. It is translated as CASSPAAGRGAGANVLTF.

The rearrangement uses TRBV15 and TRBJ1-3, with D uncertain. V lost 3 bases and J lost 1, with 10 bases in between. CDR1 and CDR2 (germline): LNHNV, YYDKDF (reference sequence). There are 15 residues in the CDR3. CDR3 protein: CATSSHQVSGNTIYF. The CDR3 bases are TGTGCCACCAGCAGTCATCAGGTGTCTGGAAACACCATATATTTT.

This clonotype was detected many times. V and J are TRBV9 and TRBJ2-7; no clear D. Trimming removed 0 bases at V and 5 bases at J, with 9 bases between. This CDR3 region has 13 residues. Germline V gene data show CDR1 as SGDLS and CDR2 as YYNGEE. This CDR3 is CASSVGGFDEQYF. The CDR3 DNA is TGTGCCAGCAGCGTAGGGGGTTTTGACGAGCAGTACTTC.

Worth noting for this clonotype: This may arise from a read error, as a much more abundant clone is one base away. The chain couples TRBV5-1 to TRBJ1-5; no definite D call. This CDR3 spans 15 amino acids. Germline CDR1 SGHRS, CDR2 YFSETQ. CDR3 amino acids: CASSLEGGRNQPRHF. CDR3 bases: TGCGCCAGCAGCTTGGAGGGTGGTCGCAATCAGCCCCGGCATTTT.

This clonotype appeared a few times. The CDR3 nucleotides read TGTGCCAGCAGTTTAATACCGCTGACAGCCTATGGCTACACCTTC. It encodes CASSLIPLTAYGYTF. The V and J genes are TRBV27 and TRBJ1-2; D is perhaps TRBD1 (5 bases). Trimming shortened V by 2 bases and J by 4 bases, and 14 bases separated the two germline ends. This CDR3 comprises 15 residues. The germline V gene encodes CDR1 MNHEY and CDR2 SMNVEV (reference sequence).

This clonotype was counted at least ten times. V usage is TRBV2 and J usage is TRBJ1-6; D unclear. Germline V gives CDR1 SNHLY, CDR2 FYNNEI. Deletions cut 2 bases from V and 15 bases from J, with 11 bases between. CDR3 length: 12 amino acids. The CDR3 protein is CASSELGRVLHF. The CDR3 DNA sequence: TGTGCCAGCAGTGAACTAGGTCGGGTCCTCCACTTT.

To note about this clonotype: The DNA is omitted, as the CDR3 cannot be located on it reliably, and the CDR3 follows TCRdb's listing. The V gene is TRBV2, the J gene TRBJ1-5; TRBD1 is the table's D call, not checked against the DNA. The CDR3 region is 17 residues in length, termini included. In germline, CDR1 is SNHLY, CDR2 FYNNEI. The CDR3: CAGSFGEGRELFQPQHF.

The sample holds one count of this clonotype. The rearrangement uses TRBV12-3 or TRBV12-4 and TRBJ1-6; perhaps TRBD1 as D (6 bases). The CDR3 is made up of 15 amino acids. Deletions cut 4 bases from V and 4 bases from J, with 11 bases between. The CDR3 bases are TGTGCCAGCAGTTCCACAGGGCAGTATAATTCACCCCTCCACTTT. Translated, it gives CASSSTGQYNSPLHF.

This clonotype was observed at least ten times. J is TRBJ2-5 and V is TRBV12-3 or TRBV12-4, with a tentative D call TRBD1 (6 bases). The CDR3 runs to 16 residues. V was pared by 4 bases and J by 2 bases, with 17 bases between. CDR3 loop: CASSYGGAALQETQYF. The CDR3 nucleotides read TGTGCCAGCAGTTATGGGGGCGCGGCGCTTCAAGAGACCCAGTACTTC.

The sample holds many counts of this clonotype. The chain is built from TRBV5-1 and TRBJ1-5; possibly TRBD1 for D (5 bases). CDR1 SGHRS and CDR2 YFSETQ come from the germline V gene. V was shortened by 0 bases and J by 2 bases, with 12 bases between the two germline ends. CDR3 length: 16 amino acids. In DNA, the CDR3 is TGCGCCAGCAGCTTGGATGGGGGGAATCGCAATCAGCCCCAGCATTTT. Its protein product is CASSLDGGNRNQPQHF.

Only a few counts were recorded for this clonotype. The V gene is TRBV2, the J gene TRBJ2-7; D gene unclear. Trimming pared 5 bases from V and 3 bases from J, leaving 17 bases between. The germline V gene has CDR1 SNHLY and CDR2 FYNNEI. This CDR3 has 15 residues. CDR3 sequence reads: CASSPSAEQNYEQYF. The CDR3 nucleotides are TGTGCCAGCAGTCCCTCAGCAGAACAAAACTACGAGCAGTACTTC.

This clonotype has only a few counts. A read error is possible here, since a much larger clone lies one base away. The chain links TRBV5-6 to TRBJ2-7; D possibly corresponds to TRBD1 (5 bases). Between the trimmed V and J ends, which lost 4 bases and 5 bases, there was a span of 10 bases. The CDR3 is made up of 12 amino acids. Germline loops: CDR1 SGHDT, CDR2 YYEEEE. The CDR3: CASSGASNEQYF. CDR3 coding DNA: TGTGCCAGCAGCGGGGCATCCAACGAGCAGTACTTC.

The chain uses TRBV12-3 or TRBV12-4 and TRBJ2-2; TRBD2 agrees at 14 bases. The CDR3 loop spans 17 amino acids. The junction had 5 bases not matched to a gene; V was cut back by 5 bases and J by 3 bases. The CDR3 DNA reads as TGTGCCAGCAGTAAGACTAGCGGGAGGGTTGACACCGGGGAGCTGTTTTTT. Translation: CASSKTSGRVDTGELFF.